These T cell receptor beta chains were read from a single sample in a study of shared clonotypes between healthy human individuals. Using immunoSEQ multiplex PCR, the repertoire was profiled, and TCRdb retains in-frame clones only, with some absent. The sample yields approximately 2.5 million clones, approximately 94% seen once. The material sequenced was naive CD4+ T cells from PBMCs. All receptors come from a man younger than 35 in good health. Some clones in this sample may be carry-over from other donors' samples. Both conserved end residues are part of each CDR3. The order of the fields is J gene, V gene, D gene, clone size, CDR3 DNA, CDR3 protein. The D gene is left open where the match is weak. A clone size is listed for some rows: how often the clone was seen (once, few, many), or a class if it is expanded.

J: TRBJ1-5
V: TRBV7-2
D: -
size: -
DNA: TGTGCCAGCAGCTTTTCATGGGGGAGCAATCAGCCCCAGCATTTT
CDR3: CASSFSWGSNQPQHF

J: TRBJ2-7
V: TRBV28
D: TRBD1
size: -
DNA: TGTGCCAGCAGTGGACAGGGCTGGACCTACGAGCAGTACTTC
CDR3: CASSGQGWTYEQYF

J: TRBJ2-7
V: TRBV29-1
D: -
size: -
DNA: TGCAGCGTTTCCCCAGTCCTCTCCTACGAGCAGTACTTC
CDR3: CSVSPVLSYEQYF

J: TRBJ2-7
V: TRBV19
D: -
size: -
DNA: TGTGCCAGTAGTTCCTACGGGGGCGAGCAGTACTTC
CDR3: CASSSYGGEQYF

J: TRBJ2-5
V: TRBV7-8
D: -
size: -
DNA: TGTGCCAGCAGCTTAGAACGGGCCCGCCAAGAGACCCAGTACTTC
CDR3: CASSLERARQETQYF

J: TRBJ2-3
V: TRBV7-2
D: -
size: -
DNA: TGTGCCAGCAGGAATAGAGGCACAGATACGCAGTATTTT
CDR3: CASRNRGTDTQYF

J: TRBJ1-1
V: TRBV11-2
D: TRBD1
size: -
DNA: TGTGCCAGCAGTTTAGGGCCGGGACAGGGCATGAACACTGAAGCTTTCTTT
CDR3: CASSLGPGQGMNTEAFF

J: TRBJ2-7
V: TRBV6-1
D: -
size: -
DNA: TGTGCCAGCACCCTCACCTACGAGCAGTACTTC
CDR3: CASTLTYEQYF

J: TRBJ2-5
V: TRBV5-1
D: -
size: -
DNA: TGCGCCAGCAGCCAAGGACAGAGCCAAGAGACCCAGTACTTC
CDR3: CASSQGQSQETQYF

J: TRBJ2-3
V: TRBV19
D: TRBD2
size: -
DNA: TGTGCCAGTAGTACACCCTATAGCGGGAGTTCTTCTAGGGGTACGCAGTATTTT
CDR3: CASSTPYSGSSSRGTQYF

J: TRBJ2-7
V: TRBV27
D: -
size: -
DNA: TGTGCCAGCAGTTTAATCGGGGGAGTCGAGCAGTACTTC
CDR3: CASSLIGGVEQYF

J: TRBJ2-3
V: TRBV28
D: -
size: -
DNA: TGTGCCAGCAGCTACCTTAGGGGCAGGGGAGATACGCAGTATTTT
CDR3: CASSYLRGRGDTQYF

J: TRBJ2-2
V: TRBV5-1
D: TRBD2
size: -
DNA: TGCGCCAGCAGTGCGGGAGGACTCACCGGGGAGCTGTTTTTT
CDR3: CASSAGGLTGELFF

J: TRBJ1-6
V: TRBV30
D: -
size: -
DNA: TGTGCCTGGAGTGTTGGGACAAACTCTTCACCCCTCCACTTT
CDR3: CAWSVGTNSSPLHF

J: TRBJ2-3
V: TRBV5-8
D: -
size: -
DNA: TGTGCCAGCAGCTTAGGTCAGTCCAGGACCACAGATACGCAGTATTTT
CDR3: CASSLGQSRTTDTQYF

J: TRBJ2-7
V: TRBV19
D: -
size: -
DNA: TGTGCCAGTAGTAGAGGGACGAGCTCCTACGAGCAGTACTTC
CDR3: CASSRGTSSYEQYF

J: TRBJ2-5
V: TRBV4-2
D: TRBD2
size: -
DNA: TGTGCCAGCAGGCCCGGGGGGGGCGGCGAGACCCAGTACTTC
CDR3: CASRPGGGGETQYF

J: TRBJ2-5
V: TRBV30
D: -
size: -
DNA: TGTGCCTGGAGTGTGACCCTTCAAGAGACCCAGTACTTC
CDR3: CAWSVTLQETQYF

J: TRBJ2-7
V: TRBV5-1
D: -
size: once
DNA: TGCGCCAGCAGCTTGAATTTAGGCGGAGGGTACGAGCAGTACTTC
CDR3: CASSLNLGGGYEQYF

J: TRBJ2-3
V: TRBV5-6
D: -
size: -
DNA: TGTGCCAGCAGCGTGGGTGAGGATACGCAGTATTTT
CDR3: CASSVGEDTQYF

J: TRBJ2-5
V: TRBV11-2
D: -
size: -
DNA: TGTGCCAGCAGCTTAGAAGCGTTTGGAGAGACCCAGTACTTC
CDR3: CASSLEAFGETQYF

J: TRBJ2-3
V: TRBV19
D: -
size: -
DNA: TGTGCCAGTAGTTGGGGCCTACTTTCTGCAGATACGCAGTATTTT
CDR3: CASSWGLLSADTQYF

J: TRBJ2-3
V: TRBV5-4
D: -
size: -
DNA: TGTGCCAGCAGCTTGGACAGGGAAGGTAGCACAGATACGCAGTATTTT
CDR3: CASSLDREGSTDTQYF

J: TRBJ2-1
V: TRBV11-3
D: -
size: -
DNA: TGTGCCAGCAGCTTAGTATCGTTCGGGGCAGAGCAGTTCTTC
CDR3: CASSLVSFGAEQFF

J: TRBJ1-1
V: TRBV5-1
D: -
size: -
DNA: TGCGCCAGCAGCTTACTACAGGGAAACATGAACACTGAAGCTTTCTTT
CDR3: CASSLLQGNMNTEAFF

J: TRBJ2-3
V: TRBV2
D: TRBD2
size: -
DNA: TGTGCCAGCAGTTCGGGACTAGCGACTAGCACAGATACGCAGTATTTT
CDR3: CASSSGLATSTDTQYF

J: TRBJ2-5
V: TRBV27
D: -
size: -
DNA: TGTGCCAGCAGGGGGGGCGGCACAGGGAGTGAGACCCAGTACTTC
CDR3: CASRGGGTGSETQYF